The 5 T cell receptor beta chains listed next were all sequenced from one sample in a study of T cell responses to AZD1222 COVID-19 vaccine. Assay: immunoSEQ multiplex PCR; the TCRdb copy retains only in-frame clones and omits some. The table includes about 120,000 clones, approximately 90% detected once. Material: peripheral blood, obtained on day 0 of MenACWY control vaccination. These receptor sequences come from an adult in good health.

The chain has TRBV6-5 and TRBJ1-2; D possibly corresponds to TRBD1 (5 bases). CDR1 MNHEY and CDR2 SVGAGI come from the germline V gene. V was shortened by 2 bases and J by 4 bases, with 14 bases between the two germline ends. CDR3 size: 15 residues. The CDR3 here is CASSYGRGAAYGYTF. CDR3 in DNA: TGTGCCAGCAGTTACGGGCGGGGCGCGGCCTATGGCTACACCTTC.

V gene TRBV7-3 combines with J gene TRBJ2-1, with 8 bases matching TRBD2. Germline CDR1 is SGHTA and CDR2 is FQGTGA. Trimming removed 2 bases from V and 2 bases from J; junction bases left unmatched: 2. This CDR3 has 15 residues. This CDR3 reads CASSLLSGTYNEQFF. For the CDR3, the DNA is TGTGCCAGCAGCTTACTTAGCGGGACCTACAATGAGCAGTTCTTC.

The rearrangement links TRBV28 to TRBJ1-2; D unresolved. Germline CDR1 and CDR2: MDHEN and SYDVKM. The germline V and J ends were trimmed by 5 bases and 14 bases, with 18 bases remaining between them. The CDR3 covers 12 residues. CDR3 nucleotide sequence: TGTGCCAGCAGTCTGACAAGCCCCTCTCTAACCTTC. Translation: CASSLTSPSLTF.

The genes are TRBV5-8 and TRBJ2-3; 11 nucleotides match TRBD2. The germline V gene has CDR1 SGHTS and CDR2 YDEGEE. The CDR3 has 15 residues. Losses at the gene ends were 4 bases for V and 3 bases for J; bases not matched to a gene: 4. CDR3 residues: CASSPRLAGTDTQYF. CDR3 coding DNA: TGTGCCAGCAGCCCCCGACTAGCGGGGACAGATACGCAGTATTTT. The full variable domain, in which reference TRBV5-8 and TRBJ2-3 provide the parts outside the CDR3, is EAGVTQSPTHLIKTRGQQATLRCSPISGHTSVYWYQQALGLGLQFLLWYDEGEERNRGNFPPRFSGRQFPNYSSELNVNALELEDSALYLCASSPRLAGTDTQYFGPGTRLTVL.

In the case of this clone: Distinct nucleotide sequences in the sample also encode this CDR3. V gene TRBV7-2 combines with J gene TRBJ1-5, with unresolved D. The V end was cut by 2 bases, the J end by 2 bases, with 4 bases between. Germline V gives CDR1 SGHTA, CDR2 FQGNSA. The CDR3 totals 13 residues. In DNA form, the CDR3 reads TGTGCCAGCAGCTTACGTGGCAATCAGCCCCAGCATTTT. Protein sequence: CASSLRGNQPQHF. The whole variable domain, remainder taken from reference TRBV7-2 and TRBJ1-5, is GAGVSQSPSNKVTEKGKDVELRCDPISGHTALYWYRQSLGQGLEFLIYFQGNSAPDKSGLPSDRFSAERTGGSVSTLTIQRTQQEDSAVYLCASSLRGNQPQHFGDGTRLSIL.